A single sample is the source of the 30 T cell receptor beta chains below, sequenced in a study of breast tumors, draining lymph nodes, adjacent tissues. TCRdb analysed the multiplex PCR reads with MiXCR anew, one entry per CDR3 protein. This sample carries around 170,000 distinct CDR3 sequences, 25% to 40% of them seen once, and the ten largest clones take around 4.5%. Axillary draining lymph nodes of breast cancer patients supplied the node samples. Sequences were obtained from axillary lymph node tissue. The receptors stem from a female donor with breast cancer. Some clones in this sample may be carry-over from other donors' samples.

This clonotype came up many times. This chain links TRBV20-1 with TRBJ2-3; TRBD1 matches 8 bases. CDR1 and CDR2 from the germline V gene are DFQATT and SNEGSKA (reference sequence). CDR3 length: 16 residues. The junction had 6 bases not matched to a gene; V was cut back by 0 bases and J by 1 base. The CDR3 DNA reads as TGCAGTGCTAGAGAATGGGGACAGGACGGCACAGATACGCAGTATTTT. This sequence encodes CSAREWGQDGTDTQYF.

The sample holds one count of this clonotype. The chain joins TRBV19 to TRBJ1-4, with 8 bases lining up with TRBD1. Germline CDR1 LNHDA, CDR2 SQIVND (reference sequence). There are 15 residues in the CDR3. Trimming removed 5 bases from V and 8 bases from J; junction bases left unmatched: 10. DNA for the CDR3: TGTGCCAGTAGTGTCCGGACAGGGATTCGGGAAAAACTGTTTTTT. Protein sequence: CASSVRTGIREKLFF. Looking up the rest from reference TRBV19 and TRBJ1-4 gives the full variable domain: DGGITQSPKYLFRKEGQNVTLSCEQNLNHDAMYWYRQDPGQGLRLIYYSQIVNDFQKGDIAEGYSVSREKKESFPLTVTSAQKNPTAFYLCASSVRTGIREKLFFGSGTQLSVL.

In nucleotides, the CDR3 is TGCGCCAGCAGCCAAGGCTGGGGCGGCGGGAATCAGCCCCAGTACTTC. Protein product: CASSQGWGGGNQPQYF. The rearrangement links TRBV4-1 to TRBJ1-5; TRBD2 is a possible D gene (6 bases). With the DNA end fitting TRBJ2-5 better, the J assignment may be wrong. Germline CDR1 is MGHRA and CDR2 is YSYEKL. The CDR3 is 16 amino acids.

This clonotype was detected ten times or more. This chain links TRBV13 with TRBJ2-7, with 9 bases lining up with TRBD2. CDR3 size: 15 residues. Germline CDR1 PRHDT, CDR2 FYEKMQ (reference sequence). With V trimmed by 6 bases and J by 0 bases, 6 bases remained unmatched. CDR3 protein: CASSWQTSGSYEQYF. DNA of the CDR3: TGTGCCAGCAGTTGGCAGACTAGCGGCTCCTACGAGCAGTACTTC.

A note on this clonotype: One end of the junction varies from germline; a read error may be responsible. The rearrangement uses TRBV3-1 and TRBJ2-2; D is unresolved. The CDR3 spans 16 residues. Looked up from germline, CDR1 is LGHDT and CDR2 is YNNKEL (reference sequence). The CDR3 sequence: CANSQDRGSYTGELFF. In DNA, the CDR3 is TGTGCCAACAGCCAAGATAGAGGCAGTTACACCGGGGAGCTGTTTTTT.

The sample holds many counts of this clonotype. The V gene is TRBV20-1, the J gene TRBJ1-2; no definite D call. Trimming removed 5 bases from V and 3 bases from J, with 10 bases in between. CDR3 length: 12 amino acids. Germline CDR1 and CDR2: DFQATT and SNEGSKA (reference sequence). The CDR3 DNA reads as TGCAGTGCTCCATCACCCTACTATGGCTACACCTTC. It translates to CSAPSPYYGYTF.

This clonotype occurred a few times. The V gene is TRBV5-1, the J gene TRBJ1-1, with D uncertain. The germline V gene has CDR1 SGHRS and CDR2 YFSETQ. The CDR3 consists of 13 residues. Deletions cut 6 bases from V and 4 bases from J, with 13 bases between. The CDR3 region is CASTWGYGTEAFF. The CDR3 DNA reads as TGCGCCAGCACATGGGGATATGGCACTGAAGCTTTCTTT.

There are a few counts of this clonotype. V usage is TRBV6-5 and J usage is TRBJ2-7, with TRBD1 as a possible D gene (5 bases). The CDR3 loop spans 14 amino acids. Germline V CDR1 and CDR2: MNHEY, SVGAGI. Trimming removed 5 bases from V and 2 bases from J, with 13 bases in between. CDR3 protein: CASSHGAGPYEQYF. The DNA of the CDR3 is TGTGCCAGCAGTCACGGCGCAGGGCCCTACGAGCAGTACTTC.

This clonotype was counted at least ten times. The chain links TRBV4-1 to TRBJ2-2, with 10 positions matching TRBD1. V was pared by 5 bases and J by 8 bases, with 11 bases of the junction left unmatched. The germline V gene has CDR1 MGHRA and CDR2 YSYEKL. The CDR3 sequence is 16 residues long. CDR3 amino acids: CASSLVPDRGSGELFF. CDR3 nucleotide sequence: TGCGCCAGCAGCTTGGTCCCGGACAGGGGGTCTGGGGAGCTGTTTTTT.

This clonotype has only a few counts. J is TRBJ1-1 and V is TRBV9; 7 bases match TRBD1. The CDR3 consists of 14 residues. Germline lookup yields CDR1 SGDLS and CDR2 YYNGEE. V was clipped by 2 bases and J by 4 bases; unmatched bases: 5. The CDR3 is CASSVQGVGTEAFF. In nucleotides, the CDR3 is TGTGCCAGCAGCGTTCAGGGGGTAGGCACTGAAGCTTTCTTT.

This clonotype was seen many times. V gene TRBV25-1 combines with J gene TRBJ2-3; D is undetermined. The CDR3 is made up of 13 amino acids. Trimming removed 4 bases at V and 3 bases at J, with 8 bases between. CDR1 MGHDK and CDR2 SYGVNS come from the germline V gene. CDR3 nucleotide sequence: TGTGCCAGCAGTGGACGACTTACAGATACGCAGTATTTT. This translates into CASSGRLTDTQYF. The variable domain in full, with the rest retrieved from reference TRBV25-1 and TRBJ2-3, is EADIYQTPRYLVIGTGKKITLECSQTMGHDKMYWYQQDPGMELHLIHYSYGVNSTEKGDLSSESTVSRIRTEHFPLTLESARPSHTSQYLCASSGRLTDTQYFGPGTRLTVL.

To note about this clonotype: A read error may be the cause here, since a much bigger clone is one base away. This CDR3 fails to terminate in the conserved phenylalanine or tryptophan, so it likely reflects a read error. Here the CDR3 reads CASNRGRSYEQYL. In DNA form, the CDR3 reads TGTGCCAGTAATCGTGGGAGGTCCTACGAGCAGTACCTC. The rearrangement uses TRBV19 and TRBJ2-7, with D possibly TRBD2 on 6 matching bases. The germline CDR1 and CDR2 sequences are LNHDA and SQIVND (reference sequence). V was pared by 7 bases and J by 1 base, with 11 bases between. The CDR3 is 13 amino acids.

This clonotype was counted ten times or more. CDR3 sequence reads: CASSLDWIGGYTF. The DNA of the CDR3 is TGTGCCAGCAGCCTCGACTGGATCGGTGGCTACACCTTC. The gene calls are TRBV6-1 and TRBJ1-2, with D uncertain. V was trimmed by 6 bases and J by 7 bases, leaving 15 bases between them. CDR1 and CDR2 (germline): MNHNS, SASEGT. The CDR3 is 13 amino acids.

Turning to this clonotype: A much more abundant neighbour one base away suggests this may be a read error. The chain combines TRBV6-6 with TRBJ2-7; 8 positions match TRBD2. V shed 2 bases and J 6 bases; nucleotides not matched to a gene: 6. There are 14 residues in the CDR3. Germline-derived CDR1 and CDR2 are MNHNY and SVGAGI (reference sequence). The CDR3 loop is CASSYPGGYSEQYF. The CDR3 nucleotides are TGTGCCAGCAGTTACCCGGGGGGGTATTCCGAGCAGTACTTC.

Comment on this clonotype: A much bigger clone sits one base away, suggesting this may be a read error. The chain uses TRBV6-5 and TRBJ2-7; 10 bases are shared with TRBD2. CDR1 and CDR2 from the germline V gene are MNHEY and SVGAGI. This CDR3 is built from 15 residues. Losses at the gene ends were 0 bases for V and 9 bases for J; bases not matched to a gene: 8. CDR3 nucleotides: TGTGCCAGCAGTTACTCGCTAGCGGGAGTAGACGGGCAGTACTTC. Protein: CASSYSLAGVDGQYF.

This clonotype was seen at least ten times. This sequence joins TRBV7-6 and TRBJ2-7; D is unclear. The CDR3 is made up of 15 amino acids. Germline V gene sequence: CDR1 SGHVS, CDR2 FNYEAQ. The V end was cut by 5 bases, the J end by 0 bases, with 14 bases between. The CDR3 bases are TGTGCCAGCAGCCCCCGGGTGCTAAGCTCCTACGAGCAGTACTTC. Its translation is CASSPRVLSSYEQYF.

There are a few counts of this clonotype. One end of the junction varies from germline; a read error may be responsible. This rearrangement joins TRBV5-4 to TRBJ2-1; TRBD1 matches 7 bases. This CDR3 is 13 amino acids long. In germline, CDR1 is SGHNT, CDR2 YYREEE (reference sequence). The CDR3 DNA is TGTGCCAGCAGCGCGAACAGGGGCAATGAGCAGCTCTTC. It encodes CASSANRGNEQLF.

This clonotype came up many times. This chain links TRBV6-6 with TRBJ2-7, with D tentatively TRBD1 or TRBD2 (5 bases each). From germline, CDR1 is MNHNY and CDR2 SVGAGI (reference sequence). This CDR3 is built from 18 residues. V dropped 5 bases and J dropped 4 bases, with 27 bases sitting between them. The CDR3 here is CASSQRGGSYWVSYEQYF. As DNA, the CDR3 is TGTGCCAGCAGTCAGAGGGGTGGGAGTTATTGGGTCAGTTACGAGCAGTACTTC.

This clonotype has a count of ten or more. The CDR3 DNA follows: TGTGCCAGCAGTTTTTTGGCGGGCGGGGGGCGGACAGATACGCAGTATTTT. It translates to CASSFLAGGGRTDTQYF. The chain employs TRBV12-3 or TRBV12-4 and TRBJ2-3; 8 bases fit TRBD2. Unmatched junction bases numbered 11, after V lost 3 bases and J lost 3 bases. The CDR3 contains 17 residues.

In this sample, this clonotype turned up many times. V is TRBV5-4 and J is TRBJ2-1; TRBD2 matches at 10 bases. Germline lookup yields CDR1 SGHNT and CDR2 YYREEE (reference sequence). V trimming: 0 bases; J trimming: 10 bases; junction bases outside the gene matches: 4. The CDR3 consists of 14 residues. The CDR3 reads CASSLGTSGAEQFF. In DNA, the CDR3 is TGTGCCAGCAGCTTGGGTACTAGCGGGGCCGAGCAGTTCTTC.

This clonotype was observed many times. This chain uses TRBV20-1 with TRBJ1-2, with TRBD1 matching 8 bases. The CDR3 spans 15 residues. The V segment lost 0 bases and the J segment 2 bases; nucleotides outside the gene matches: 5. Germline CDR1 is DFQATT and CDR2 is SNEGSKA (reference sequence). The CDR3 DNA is TGCAGTGCTAGAGATTCTGCAGGGGGCAACTATGGCTACACCTTC. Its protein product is CSARDSAGGNYGYTF.

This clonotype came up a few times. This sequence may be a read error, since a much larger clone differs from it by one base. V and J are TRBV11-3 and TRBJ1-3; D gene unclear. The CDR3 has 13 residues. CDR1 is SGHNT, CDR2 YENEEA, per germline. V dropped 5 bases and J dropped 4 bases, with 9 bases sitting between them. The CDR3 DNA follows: TGTGCCAGCAGCCAGAACAAAGGAAACACCATATATTTT. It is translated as CASSQNKGNTIYF.

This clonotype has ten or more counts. CDR3 sequence reads: CASRGGGITGELFF. DNA for the CDR3: TGTGCCAGCAGGGGCGGGGGCATCACCGGGGAGCTGTTTTTT. The chain employs TRBV13 and TRBJ2-2; tentative D call: TRBD2 (7 bases). The CDR3 contains 14 residues. CDR1 and CDR2 from the germline V gene are PRHDT and FYEKMQ (reference sequence). V was shortened by 6 bases and J by 4 bases, with 12 bases between the two germline ends.

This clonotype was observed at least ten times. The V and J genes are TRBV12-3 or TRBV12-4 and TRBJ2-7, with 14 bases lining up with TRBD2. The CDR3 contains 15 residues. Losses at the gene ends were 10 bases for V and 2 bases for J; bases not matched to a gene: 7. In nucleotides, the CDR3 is TGTGCCACCCGACTAGCGGGAGGGCTACCCTACGAGCAGTACTTC. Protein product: CATRLAGGLPYEQYF.

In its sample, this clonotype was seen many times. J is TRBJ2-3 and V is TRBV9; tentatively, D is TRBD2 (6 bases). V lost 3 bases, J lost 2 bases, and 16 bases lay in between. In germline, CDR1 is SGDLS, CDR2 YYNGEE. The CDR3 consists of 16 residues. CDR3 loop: CASSAGYSGVTDTQYF. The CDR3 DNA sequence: TGTGCCAGCAGCGCCGGTTATAGCGGAGTCACAGATACGCAGTATTTT.

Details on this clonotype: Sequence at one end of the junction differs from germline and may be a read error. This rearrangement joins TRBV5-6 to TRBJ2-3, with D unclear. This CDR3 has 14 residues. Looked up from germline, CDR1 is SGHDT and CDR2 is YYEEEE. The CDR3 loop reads CACSLEQSTDTQYF. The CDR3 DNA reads TGTGCCTGCAGCTTAGAACAGTCCACAGATACGCAGTATTTT.

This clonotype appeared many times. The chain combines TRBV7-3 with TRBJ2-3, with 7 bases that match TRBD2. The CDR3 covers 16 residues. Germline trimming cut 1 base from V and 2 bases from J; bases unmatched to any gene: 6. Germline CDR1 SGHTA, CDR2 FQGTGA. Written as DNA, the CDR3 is TGTGCCAGCAGCTTAATGGCTAGCGGCAACACAGATACGCAGTATTTT. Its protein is CASSLMASGNTDTQYF. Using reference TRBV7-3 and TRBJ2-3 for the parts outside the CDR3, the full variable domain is GAGVSQTPSNKVTEKGKYVELRCDPISGHTALYWYRQSLGQGPEFLIYFQGTGAADDSGLPNDRFFAVRPEGSVSTLKIQRTERGDSAVYLCASSLMASGNTDTQYFGPGTRLTVL.

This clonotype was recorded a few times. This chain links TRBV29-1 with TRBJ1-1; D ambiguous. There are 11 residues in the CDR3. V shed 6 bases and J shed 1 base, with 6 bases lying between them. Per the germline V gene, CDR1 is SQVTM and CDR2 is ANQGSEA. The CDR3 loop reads CSVGENTEAFF. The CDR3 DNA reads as TGCAGCGTGGGAGAGAACACTGAAGCTTTCTTT.

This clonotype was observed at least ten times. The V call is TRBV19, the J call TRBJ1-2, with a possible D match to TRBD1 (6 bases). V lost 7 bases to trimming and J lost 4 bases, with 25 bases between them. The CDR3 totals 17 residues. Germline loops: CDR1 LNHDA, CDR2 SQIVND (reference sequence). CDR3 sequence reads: CASNLQAIGGLPYGYTF. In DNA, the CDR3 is TGTGCCAGTAACCTTCAAGCAATAGGGGGGCTCCCCTATGGCTACACCTTC.

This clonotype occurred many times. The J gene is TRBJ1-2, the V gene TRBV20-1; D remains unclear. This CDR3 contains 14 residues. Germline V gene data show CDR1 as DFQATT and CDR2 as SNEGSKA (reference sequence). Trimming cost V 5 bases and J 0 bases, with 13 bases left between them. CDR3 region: CSALDGSPNYGYTF. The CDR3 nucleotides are TGCAGTGCTTTAGACGGCAGCCCTAACTATGGCTACACCTTC.